One TCR beta chain is described in this entry. Germline V lookup: CDR1 SQVTM, CDR2 ANQGSEA. The CDR3 has 13 amino acids. The V end was cut by 6 bases, the J end by 7 bases, with 18 bases between. The sample comes from a study of blood T cells in healthy people across ages. Using a J-beta primer mix together with a sample-barcoded 5' primer, a second PCR was run for roughly 7 to 11 cycles. Each CDR3 protein is one row after TCRdb ran MiXCR on the 5' RACE reads. The sample includes approximately 730,000 distinct CDR3 sequences, 50% to 65% of them seen just once. Material for sequencing was blood. This sequence originates from a man older than 75 in good health. The gene calls are TRBV29-1 and TRBJ1-2, with D unclear. CDR3 DNA: TGCAGCGTCGGACGCCCGGCTTTGCGTGGCTACACCTTC. Translation: CSVGRPALRGYTF.